The sequence of this T cell receptor (beta chain) was determined in a study of beta chain features in type 1 diabetes. Study summary: Comparable age, gender and cell yields were observed in patients relative to healthy donors. Roughly 110,000,000 sorted cells were examined across all samples.

In regard to this clone: Its antigen remains unknown.

Study observations and caveats: For Type 1 diabetes patients, all four CD4+ subsets carried TCRB CDR3s that were moderately but significantly shorter. The naive, central memory and Treg TCRB repertoires looked more alike in patients than they did in healthy donors.

CDR3 length equals 15 residues. The germline gives CDR1 MNHNY, CDR2 SVGAGI (reference sequence). The ends lost 0 bases at V and 5 bases at J; junction bases unmatched: 1. As every portion of the isolated RNA was reverse transcribed, the sequencing read expressed TCRB transcripts. Profiled with immunoSEQ multiplex PCR; TCRdb holds only in-frame clones, not every one. The sample has around 430,000 clones; 30% are singletons. The genes are TRBV6-6 and TRBJ2-1, with 10 bases fitting TRBD2. This receptor was taken from a man in his late teens or twenties in good health. Source material: naive CD4+ T cells from blood. The CDR3 loop is CASSYSLAGNNEQFF. CDR3 sequence (DNA): TGTGCCAGCAGTTACTCACTAGCGGGAAACAATGAGCAGTTCTTC.